The T cell receptor (beta chain) under discussion was sequenced for a study of T-cell reconstitution after alpha-beta-depleted transplantation in children. Library preparation (for TCRbeta) was performed with unique molecular identifiers. Each CDR3 protein is one row after TCRdb ran MiXCR on the PCR reads. Among about 500,000 distinct CDR3 sequences listed, approximately 32% were seen once. This clonotype was seen only once. The sample was PBMCs from the stem cell graft donor, taken from the stem cell graft. The clonotype originates from a human donor who donated a stem cell graft to a child with aplastic anemia.

This CDR3 reads CSARAGPGYNEQFF. The CDR3 nucleotides read TGCAGTGCTAGAGCAGGGCCTGGCTACAATGAGCAGTTCTTC. This chain uses TRBV20-1 with TRBJ2-1; weak D call: TRBD1 (5 bases). The CDR3 is made up of 14 amino acids. Trimming removed 1 base at V and 3 bases at J, with 10 bases between. Per germline, CDR1 DFQATT and CDR2 SNEGSKA (reference sequence).